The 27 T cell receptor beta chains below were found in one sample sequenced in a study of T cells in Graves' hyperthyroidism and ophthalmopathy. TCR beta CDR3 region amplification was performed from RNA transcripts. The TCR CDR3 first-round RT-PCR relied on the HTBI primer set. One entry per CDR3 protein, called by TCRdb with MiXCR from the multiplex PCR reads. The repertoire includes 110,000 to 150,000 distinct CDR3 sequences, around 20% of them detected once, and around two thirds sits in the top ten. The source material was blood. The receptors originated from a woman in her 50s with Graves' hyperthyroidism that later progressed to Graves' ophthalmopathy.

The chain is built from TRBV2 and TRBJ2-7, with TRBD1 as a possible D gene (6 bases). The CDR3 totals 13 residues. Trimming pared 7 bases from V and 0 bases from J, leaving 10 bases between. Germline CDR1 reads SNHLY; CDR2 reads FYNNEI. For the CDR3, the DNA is TGTGCCAGCAAGGGGGACCACTCCTACGAGCAGTACTTC. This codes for CASKGDHSYEQYF.

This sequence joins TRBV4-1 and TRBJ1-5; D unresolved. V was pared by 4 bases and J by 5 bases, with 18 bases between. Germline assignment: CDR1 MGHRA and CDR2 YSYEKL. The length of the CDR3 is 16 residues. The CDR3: CASSPSGADPYQPQHF. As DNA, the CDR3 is TGCGCCAGCAGCCCCTCGGGTGCGGACCCTTATCAGCCCCAGCATTTT.

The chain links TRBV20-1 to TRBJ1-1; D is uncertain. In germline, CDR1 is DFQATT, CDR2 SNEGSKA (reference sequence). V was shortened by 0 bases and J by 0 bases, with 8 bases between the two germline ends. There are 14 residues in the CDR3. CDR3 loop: CSARDYTLNTEAFF. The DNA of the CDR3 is TGCAGTGCTAGAGATTACACTTTGAACACTGAAGCTTTCTTT.

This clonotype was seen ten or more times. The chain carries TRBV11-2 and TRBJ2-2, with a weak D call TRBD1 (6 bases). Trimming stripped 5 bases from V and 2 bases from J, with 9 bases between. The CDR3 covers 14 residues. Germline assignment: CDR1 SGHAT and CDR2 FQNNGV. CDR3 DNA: TGTGCCAGCAGCCTGGGACACAACACCGGGGAGCTGTTTTTT. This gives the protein CASSLGHNTGELFF.

CDR3 sequence: CASSSDRGLSDTQYF. CDR3 in DNA: TGCGCCAGCAGCTCCGACAGGGGGCTTTCAGATACGCAGTATTTT. The chain recombines TRBV5-1 with TRBJ2-3; 10 positions match TRBD1. V dropped 3 bases and J dropped 4; count of bases not matched to a gene: 5. Germline V gene lookup returns CDR1 SGHRS and CDR2 YFSETQ. CDR3 size: 15 residues.

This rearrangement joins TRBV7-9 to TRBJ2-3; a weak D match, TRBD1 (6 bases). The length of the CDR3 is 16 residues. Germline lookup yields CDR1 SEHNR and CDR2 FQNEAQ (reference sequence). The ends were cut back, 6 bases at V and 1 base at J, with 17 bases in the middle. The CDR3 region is CASSSTGSSRTDTQYF. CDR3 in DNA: TGTGCCAGCAGTAGTACAGGGAGTAGCCGCACAGATACGCAGTATTTT.

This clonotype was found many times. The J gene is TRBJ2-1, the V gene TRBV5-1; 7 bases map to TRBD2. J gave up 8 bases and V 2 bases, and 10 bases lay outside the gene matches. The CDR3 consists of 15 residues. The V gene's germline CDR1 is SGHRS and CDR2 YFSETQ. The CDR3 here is CASSLGLAEYDEQFF. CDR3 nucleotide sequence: TGCGCCAGCAGCTTAGGGCTAGCGGAGTACGATGAGCAGTTCTTC.

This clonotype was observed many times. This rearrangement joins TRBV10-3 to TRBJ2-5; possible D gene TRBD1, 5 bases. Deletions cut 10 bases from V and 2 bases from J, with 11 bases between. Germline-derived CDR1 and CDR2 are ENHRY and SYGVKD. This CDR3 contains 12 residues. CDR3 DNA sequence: TGTGCCACTGGGGCAGTTCAAGAGACCCAGTACTTC. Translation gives CATGAVQETQYF.

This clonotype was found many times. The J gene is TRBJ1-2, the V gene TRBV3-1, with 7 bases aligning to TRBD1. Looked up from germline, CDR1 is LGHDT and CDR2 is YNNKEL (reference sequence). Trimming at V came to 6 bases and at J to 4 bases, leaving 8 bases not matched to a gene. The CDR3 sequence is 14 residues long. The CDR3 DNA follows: TGTGCCAGCAGTGCAAACCGGGACAGCTATGGCTACACCTTC. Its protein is CASSANRDSYGYTF.

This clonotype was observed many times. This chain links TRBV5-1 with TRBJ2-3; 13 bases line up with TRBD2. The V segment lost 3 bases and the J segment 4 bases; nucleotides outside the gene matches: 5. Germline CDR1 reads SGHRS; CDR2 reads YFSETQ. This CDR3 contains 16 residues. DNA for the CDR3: TGCGCCAGCAGCTCGGGACTAGCGGGAATAGCAGATACGCAGTATTTT. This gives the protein CASSSGLAGIADTQYF.

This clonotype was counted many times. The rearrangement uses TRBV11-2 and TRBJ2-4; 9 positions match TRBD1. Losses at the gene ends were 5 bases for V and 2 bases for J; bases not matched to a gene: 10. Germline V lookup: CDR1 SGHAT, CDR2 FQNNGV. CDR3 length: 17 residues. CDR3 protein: CASSTSGTGLSKNIQYF. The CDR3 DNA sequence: TGTGCCAGCAGCACATCCGGGACAGGGTTGTCCAAAAACATTCAGTACTTC.

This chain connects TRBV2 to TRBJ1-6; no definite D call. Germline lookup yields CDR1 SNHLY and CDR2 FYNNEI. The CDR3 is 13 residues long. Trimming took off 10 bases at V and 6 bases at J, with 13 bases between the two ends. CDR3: CANNRDINSPLHF. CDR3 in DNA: TGTGCCAACAACAGAGATATTAATTCACCCCTCCACTTT.

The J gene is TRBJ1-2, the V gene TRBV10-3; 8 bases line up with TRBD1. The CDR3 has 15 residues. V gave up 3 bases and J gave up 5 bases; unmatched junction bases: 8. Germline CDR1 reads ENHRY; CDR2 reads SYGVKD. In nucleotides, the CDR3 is TGTGCCATCAGTGAAGGACAGGGAAGTAGGTATGGCTACACCTTC. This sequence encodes CAISEGQGSRYGYTF.

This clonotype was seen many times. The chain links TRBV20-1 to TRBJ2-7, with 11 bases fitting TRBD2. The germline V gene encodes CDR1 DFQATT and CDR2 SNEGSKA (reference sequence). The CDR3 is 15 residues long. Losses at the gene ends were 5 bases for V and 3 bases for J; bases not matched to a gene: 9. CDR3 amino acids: CSAGGRLAGIYEQYF. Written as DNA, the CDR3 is TGCAGTGCTGGCGGTAGACTAGCGGGAATCTACGAGCAGTACTTC.

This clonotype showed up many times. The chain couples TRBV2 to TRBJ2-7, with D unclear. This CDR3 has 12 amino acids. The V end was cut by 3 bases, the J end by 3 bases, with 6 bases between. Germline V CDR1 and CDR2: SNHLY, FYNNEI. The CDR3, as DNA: TGTGCCAGCAGTGAGATCCTCTACGAGCAGTACTTC. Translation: CASSEILYEQYF.

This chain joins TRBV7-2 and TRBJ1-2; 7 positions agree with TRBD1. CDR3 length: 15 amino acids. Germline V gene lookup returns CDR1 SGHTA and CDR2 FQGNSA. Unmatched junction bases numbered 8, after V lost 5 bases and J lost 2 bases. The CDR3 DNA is TGTGCCAGCAGCCCCGGTAAACAGGGGAACTATGGCTACACCTTC. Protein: CASSPGKQGNYGYTF.

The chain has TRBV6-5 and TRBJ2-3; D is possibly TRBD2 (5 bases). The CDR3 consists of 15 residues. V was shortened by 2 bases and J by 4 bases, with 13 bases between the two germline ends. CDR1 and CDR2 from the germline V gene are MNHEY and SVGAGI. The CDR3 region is CASSYMATTADTQYF. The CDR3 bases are TGTGCCAGCAGTTACATGGCGACTACCGCAGATACGCAGTATTTT.

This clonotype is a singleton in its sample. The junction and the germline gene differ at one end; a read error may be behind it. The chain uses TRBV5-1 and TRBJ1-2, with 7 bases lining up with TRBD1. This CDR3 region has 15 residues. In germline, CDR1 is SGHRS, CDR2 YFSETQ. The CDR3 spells CASTRGTGTAYGYTF. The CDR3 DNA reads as TGTGCCAGCACCAGGGGGACCGGGACAGCTTATGGCTACACCTTC.

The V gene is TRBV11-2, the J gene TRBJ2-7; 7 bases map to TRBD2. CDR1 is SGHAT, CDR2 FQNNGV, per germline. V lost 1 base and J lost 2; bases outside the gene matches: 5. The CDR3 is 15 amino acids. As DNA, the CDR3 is TGTGCCAGCAGCTTAGTTACGGGGGGACCCTACGAGCAGTACTTC. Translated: CASSLVTGGPYEQYF. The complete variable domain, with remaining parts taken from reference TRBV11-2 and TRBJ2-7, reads EAGVAQSPRYKIIEKRQSVAFWCNPISGHATLYWYQQILGQGPKLLIQFQNNGVVDDSQLPKDRFSAERLKGVDSTLKIQPAKLEDSAVYLCASSLVTGGPYEQYFGPGTRLTVT.

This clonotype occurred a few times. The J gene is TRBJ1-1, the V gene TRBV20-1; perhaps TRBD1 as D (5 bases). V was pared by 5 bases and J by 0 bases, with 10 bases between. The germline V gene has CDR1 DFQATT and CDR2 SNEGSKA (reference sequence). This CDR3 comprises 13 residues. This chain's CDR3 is CSAPGPVNTEAFF. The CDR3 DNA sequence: TGCAGTGCTCCGGGACCCGTGAACACTGAAGCTTTCTTT.

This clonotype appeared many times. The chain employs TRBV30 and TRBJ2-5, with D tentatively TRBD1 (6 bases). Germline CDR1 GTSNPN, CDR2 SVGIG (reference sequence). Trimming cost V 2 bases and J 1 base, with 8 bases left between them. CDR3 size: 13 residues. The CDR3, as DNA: TGTGCCTGGAGTAGGGACACCCAAGAGACCCAGTACTTC. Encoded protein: CAWSRDTQETQYF. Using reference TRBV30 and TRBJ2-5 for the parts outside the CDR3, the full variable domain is SQTIHQWPATLVQPVGSPLSLECTVEGTSNPNLYWYRQAAGRGLQLLFYSVGIGQISSEVPQNLSASRPQDRQFILSSKKLLLSDSGFYLCAWSRDTQETQYFGPGTRLLVL.

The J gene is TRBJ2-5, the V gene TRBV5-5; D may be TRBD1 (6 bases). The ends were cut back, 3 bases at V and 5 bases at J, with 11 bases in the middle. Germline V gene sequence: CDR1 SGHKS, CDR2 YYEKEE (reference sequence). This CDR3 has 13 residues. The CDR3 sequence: CASSSQGWETQYF. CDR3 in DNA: TGTGCCAGCAGCTCTCAGGGGTGGGAGACCCAGTACTTC.

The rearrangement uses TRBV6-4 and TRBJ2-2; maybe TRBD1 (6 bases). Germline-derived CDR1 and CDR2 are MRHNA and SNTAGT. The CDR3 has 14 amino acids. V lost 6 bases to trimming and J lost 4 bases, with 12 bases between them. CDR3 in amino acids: CASSQGQFTGELFF. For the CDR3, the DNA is TGTGCCAGCAGCCAAGGACAGTTCACCGGGGAGCTGTTTTTT.

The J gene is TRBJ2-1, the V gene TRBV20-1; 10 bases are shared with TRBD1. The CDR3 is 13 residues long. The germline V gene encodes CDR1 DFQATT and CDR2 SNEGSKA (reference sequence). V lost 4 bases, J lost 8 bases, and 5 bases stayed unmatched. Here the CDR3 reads CSATDRGLDEQFF. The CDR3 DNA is TGCAGTGCTACCGACAGGGGGCTCGATGAGCAGTTCTTC.

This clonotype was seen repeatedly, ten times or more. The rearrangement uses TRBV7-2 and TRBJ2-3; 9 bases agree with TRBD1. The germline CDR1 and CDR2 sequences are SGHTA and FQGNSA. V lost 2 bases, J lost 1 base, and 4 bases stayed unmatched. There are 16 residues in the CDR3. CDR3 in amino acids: CASSLHRTGGTDTQYF. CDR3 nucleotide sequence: TGTGCCAGCAGCTTACACAGGACAGGGGGCACAGATACGCAGTATTTT.

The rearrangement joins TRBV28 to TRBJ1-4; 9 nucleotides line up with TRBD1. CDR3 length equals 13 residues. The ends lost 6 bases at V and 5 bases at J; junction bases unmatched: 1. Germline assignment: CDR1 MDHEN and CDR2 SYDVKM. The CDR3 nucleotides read TGTGCCAGCAGGGGGACAGGGAATGAAAAACTGTTTTTT. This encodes CASRGTGNEKLFF. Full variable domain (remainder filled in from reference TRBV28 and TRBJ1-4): DVKVTQSSRYLVKRTGEKVFLECVQDMDHENMFWYRQDPGLGLRLIYFSYDVKMKEKGDIPEGYSVSREKKERFSLILESASTNQTSMYLCASRGTGNEKLFFGSGTQLSVL.

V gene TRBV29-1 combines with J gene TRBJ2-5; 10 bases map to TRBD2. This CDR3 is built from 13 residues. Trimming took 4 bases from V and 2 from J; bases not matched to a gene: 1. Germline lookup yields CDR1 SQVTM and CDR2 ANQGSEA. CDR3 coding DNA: TGCAGCGTTGCACTAGCGGGGCAAGAGACCCAGTACTTC. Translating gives CSVALAGQETQYF. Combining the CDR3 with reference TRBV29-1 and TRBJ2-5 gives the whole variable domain SAVISQKPSRDICQRGTSLTIQCQVDSQVTMMFWYRQQPGQSLTLIATANQGSEATYESGFVIDKFPISRPNLTFSTLTVSNMSPEDSSIYLCSVALAGQETQYFGPGTRLLVL.